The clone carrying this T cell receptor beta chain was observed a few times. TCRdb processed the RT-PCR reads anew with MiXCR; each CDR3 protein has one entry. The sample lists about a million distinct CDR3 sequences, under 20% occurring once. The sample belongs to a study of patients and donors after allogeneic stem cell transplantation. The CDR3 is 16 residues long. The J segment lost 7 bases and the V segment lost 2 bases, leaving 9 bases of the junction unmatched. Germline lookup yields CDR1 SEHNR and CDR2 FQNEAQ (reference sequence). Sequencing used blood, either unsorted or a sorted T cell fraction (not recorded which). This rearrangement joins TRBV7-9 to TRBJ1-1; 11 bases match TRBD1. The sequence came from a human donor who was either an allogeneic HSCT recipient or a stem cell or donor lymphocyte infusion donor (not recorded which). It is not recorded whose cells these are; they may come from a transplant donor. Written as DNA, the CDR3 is TGTGCCAGCAGCTTAATCCTCGGACAGGGGGCTATTGAAGCTTTCTTT. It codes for CASSLILGQGAIEAFF.